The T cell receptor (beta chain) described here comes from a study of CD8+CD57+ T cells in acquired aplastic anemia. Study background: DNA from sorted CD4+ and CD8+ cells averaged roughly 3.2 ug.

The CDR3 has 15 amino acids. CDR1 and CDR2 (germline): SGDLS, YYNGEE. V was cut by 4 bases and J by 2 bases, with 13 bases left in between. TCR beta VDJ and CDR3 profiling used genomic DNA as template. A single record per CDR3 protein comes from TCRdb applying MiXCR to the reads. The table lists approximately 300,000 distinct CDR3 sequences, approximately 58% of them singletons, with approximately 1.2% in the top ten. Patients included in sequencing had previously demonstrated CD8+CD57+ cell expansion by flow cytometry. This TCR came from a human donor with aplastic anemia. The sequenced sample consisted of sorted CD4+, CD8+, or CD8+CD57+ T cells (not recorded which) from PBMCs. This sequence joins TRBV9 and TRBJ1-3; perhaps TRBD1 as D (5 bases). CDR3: CASSPKVRAGNTIYF. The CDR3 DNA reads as TGTGCCAGCAGCCCGAAGGTCAGGGCTGGAAACACCATATATTTT.